The 31 T cell receptor beta chains listed next were all sequenced from one sample in a study of blood T cell repertoires in COVID-19. TCRdb keeps only in-frame clones here, not all; method: immunoSEQ multiplex PCR. The sample lists roughly 60,000 clones; around 90% were seen once. Sample: peripheral blood. The receptors shown here come from a human donor with acute or convalescent COVID-19. The donor label of this sample is uncertain.

The chain carries TRBV24-1 and TRBJ1-5, with D perhaps TRBD1 (6 bases). Trimming removed 3 bases at V and 1 base at J, with 12 bases between. The CDR3 sequence is 16 residues long. In germline, CDR1 is KGHDR, CDR2 SFDVKD. CDR3 coding DNA: TGTGCCACCAGTGATGCCGGGACAACAAGCAATCAGCCCCAGCATTTT. Its protein is CATSDAGTTSNQPQHF.

The chain couples TRBV3-1 (or the pseudogene TRBV3-2) to TRBJ2-1; 15 bases fit TRBD2. CDR1 is LGHDT, CDR2 YNNKEL, per germline (reference sequence). The V segment lost 1 base and the J segment 8 bases; nucleotides outside the gene matches: 6. This CDR3 is built from 17 residues. CDR3 sequence: CASSQAAGLAGGDEQFF. CDR3 nucleotides: TGTGCCAGCAGCCAAGCCGCGGGACTAGCGGGGGGTGATGAGCAGTTCTTC.

This clone has a handful of counts. This chain links TRBV18 with TRBJ2-2; D may be TRBD2 (7 bases). The CDR3 extends over 15 amino acids. Germline V gene data show CDR1 as KGHSH and CDR2 as LQKENI. Deletions cut 3 bases from V and 6 bases from J, with 14 bases between. CDR3 region: CASSPTGGRAGELFF. Here the CDR3 DNA reads TGTGCCAGCTCACCGACCGGGGGGCGAGCCGGGGAGCTGTTTTTT.

V and J are TRBV7-2 and TRBJ1-3; TRBD1 matches 7 bases. The CDR3 runs 16 residues. The V and J ends lost 5 bases and 2 bases, in that order; junction bases with no gene match: 9. Germline-derived CDR1 and CDR2 are SGHTA and FQGNSA. For the CDR3, the DNA is TGTGCCAGCAGCACAAACAGGGGATCAACTGGAAACACCATATATTTT. Its protein product is CASSTNRGSTGNTIYF.

The chain is built from TRBV5-1 and TRBJ1-2, with D hard to call. Per the germline V gene, CDR1 is SGHRS and CDR2 is YFSETQ. The CDR3 runs 14 residues. V shed 4 bases and J shed 2 bases, with 12 bases lying between them. The CDR3 is CASSPMAGNYGYTF. The CDR3, as DNA: TGCGCCAGCAGCCCGATGGCAGGCAACTATGGCTACACCTTC.

V gene TRBV24-1 combines with J gene TRBJ1-5, with 7 bases aligning to TRBD1. With V trimmed by 3 bases and J by 3 bases, 7 bases remained unmatched. Germline assignment: CDR1 KGHDR and CDR2 SFDVKD. The CDR3 runs to 16 residues. Here the CDR3 DNA reads TGTGCCACCAGTGATGGAGCCACAGGGGTCAATCAGCCCCAGCATTTT. It specifies CATSDGATGVNQPQHF.

The V call is TRBV28, the J call TRBJ1-3; D is ambiguous. Trimming cost V 6 bases and J 8 bases, with 11 bases left between them. The CDR3 is 12 residues long. The germline V gene has CDR1 MDHEN and CDR2 SYDVKM. The CDR3 DNA is TGTGCCAGCAGCCTCCGGAGGGACACCATATATTTT. Amino acid sequence: CASSLRRDTIYF.

The chain employs TRBV28 and TRBJ2-7; tentatively, D is TRBD1 (5 bases). Per germline, CDR1 MDHEN and CDR2 SYDVKM. The CDR3 consists of 12 residues. Trimming removed 2 bases at V and 5 bases at J, with 7 bases between. The CDR3 spells CASSLRQNEQYF. Written as DNA, the CDR3 is TGTGCCAGCAGTTTAAGACAGAACGAGCAGTACTTC.

CDR3 DNA sequence: TGCGCCAGCGTTCAGAGGGGAGGGGTGGACTTGACTAATGAAAAACTGTTTTTT. It encodes CASVQRGGVDLTNEKLFF. The rearrangement links TRBV23-1 to TRBJ1-4; D perhaps matches TRBD1 (5 bases). TRBV23-1 is treated as an ORF (open reading frame) with a function not yet certain. CDR3 size: 18 residues. Trimming cost V 8 bases and J 2 bases, with 24 bases left between them.

This sequence joins TRBV7-3 and TRBJ2-5; 7 bases align to TRBD2. CDR3 length equals 15 residues. Germline V gene data show CDR1 as SGHTA and CDR2 as FQGTGA. Trimming cost V 4 bases and J 4 bases; bases outside gene matches: 9. The CDR3 here is CASSSRTRSPETQYF. CDR3 sequence (DNA): TGTGCCAGCAGCTCGCGGACTAGGAGCCCAGAGACCCAGTACTTC.

This chain links TRBV7-2 with TRBJ2-3; TRBD1 is a possible D gene (5 bases). CDR1 is SGHTA, CDR2 FQGNSA, per germline. The V end was cut by 7 bases, the J end by 3 bases, with 14 bases between. There are 14 residues in the CDR3. For the CDR3, the DNA is TGTGCCAGCACCCTAGACAGTACAACAGATACGCAGTATTTT. Protein sequence: CASTLDSTTDTQYF.

The CDR3 here is CASSLPGQREQYF. The CDR3 nucleotides read TGTGCCAGCAGTTTACCTGGCCAGAGGGAGCAGTACTTC. The chain recombines TRBV28 with TRBJ2-7, with D uncertain. Deletions cut 2 bases from V and 7 bases from J, with 12 bases between. CDR1 and CDR2 (germline): MDHEN, SYDVKM. CDR3 length equals 13 residues.

A remark on this clone: At one end the junction does not follow the germline gene, possibly because of a read error. The same CDR3 is also encoded by other DNA sequences in this sample. V and J are TRBV5-4 and TRBJ2-1; 9 bases fit TRBD2. CDR1 SGHNT and CDR2 YYREEE come from the germline V gene (reference sequence). The CDR3 is 16 amino acids. Written as DNA, the CDR3 is TGTGCCAGCAGCTTGGGGCGGGGGGGCCCCTATAATGAGCAGTTCTTC. This gives the protein CASSLGRGGPYNEQFF.

This chain connects TRBV6-5 to TRBJ2-4, with D possibly being TRBD2 (5 bases). V gave up 4 bases and J gave up 0 bases, with 10 bases separating them. CDR3 length: 15 residues. Germline lookup yields CDR1 MNHEY and CDR2 SVGAGI. In nucleotides, the CDR3 is TGTGCCAGCAGTTTCAGAGGGCTAGCCAAAAACATTCAGTACTTC. It yields the protein CASSFRGLAKNIQYF.

J is TRBJ2-1 and V is TRBV4-1; 7 nucleotides align to TRBD1. Germline V gene data show CDR1 as MGHRA and CDR2 as YSYEKL. Trimming cost V 3 bases and J 5 bases; bases outside gene matches: 16. This CDR3 is 18 amino acids long. The CDR3, as DNA: TGCGCCAGCAGCCAGCCCCGGGACAGTCCCAAGAATCACAATGAGCAGTTCTTC. Its translation: CASSQPRDSPKNHNEQFF.

V and J are TRBV7-2 and TRBJ2-2, with a possible D match to TRBD2 (5 bases). Trimming removed 4 bases from V and 1 base from J, with 10 bases in between. This CDR3 contains 15 residues. Per the germline V gene, CDR1 is SGHTA and CDR2 is FQGNSA. CDR3 sequence reads: CASSYRAGNTGELFF. The DNA for the CDR3 is TGTGCCAGCAGCTACCGGGCGGGGAACACCGGGGAGCTGTTTTTT.

The chain links TRBV28 to TRBJ2-1, with TRBD2 matching 9 bases. In germline, CDR1 is MDHEN, CDR2 SYDVKM. The CDR3 covers 15 residues. The V segment lost 7 bases and the J segment 2 bases; nucleotides outside the gene matches: 6. The CDR3 region is CASIAGGATYNEQFF. The CDR3 DNA follows: TGTGCCAGCATCGCGGGGGGGGCCACCTACAATGAGCAGTTCTTC.

This clone was recorded once. The V call is TRBV19, the J call TRBJ1-1; possibly TRBD1 for D (5 bases). Germline V CDR1 and CDR2: LNHDA, SQIVND (reference sequence). V was trimmed by 10 bases and J by 1 base, leaving 13 bases between them. The CDR3 has 13 residues. In DNA form, the CDR3 reads TGTGCCATCGGGACTCGGGGGAACACTGAAGCTTTCTTT. Protein product: CAIGTRGNTEAFF.

This clone showed up just a few times. The chain is built from TRBV5-1 and TRBJ2-1; TRBD2 matches at 10 bases. This CDR3 has 15 residues. With 4 bases clipped from V and 8 bases from J, the junction kept 9 bases outside the gene matches. CDR1 and CDR2 from the germline V gene are SGHRS and YFSETQ. DNA for the CDR3: TGCGCCAGCAGCGTTCTAGCGGGAGTGGTCGATGAGCAGTTCTTC. Protein product: CASSVLAGVVDEQFF. Full variable domain (rest looked up from reference TRBV5-1 and TRBJ2-1): KAGVTQTPRYLIKTRGQQVTLSCSPISGHRSVSWYQQTPGQGLQFLFEYFSETQRNKGNFPGRFSGRQFSNSRSEMNVSTLELGDSALYLCASSVLAGVVDEQFFGPGTRLTVL.

This clone appeared a single time. The rearrangement links TRBV7-9 to TRBJ1-4; D gene ambiguous. V lost 1 base and J lost 5, with 14 bases in between. Germline loops: CDR1 SEHNR, CDR2 FQNEAQ (reference sequence). This CDR3 has 16 residues. The chain's CDR3 is CASSLGSTELNEKLFF. As DNA, the CDR3 is TGTGCCAGCAGCTTAGGTTCCACAGAGTTAAATGAAAAACTGTTTTTT.

A few counts support this clone. This chain joins TRBV19 and TRBJ1-1, with D perhaps TRBD1 (5 bases). This CDR3 is built from 14 residues. V lost 2 bases and J 4 bases, leaving 11 bases between the germline ends. The V gene's germline CDR1 is LNHDA and CDR2 SQIVND (reference sequence). The CDR3 region has the DNA TGTGCCAGTAGTATACAGGGCGGGAGCACTGAAGCTTTCTTT. Amino acid sequence: CASSIQGGSTEAFF.

The gene calls are TRBV3-1 (or the pseudogene TRBV3-2) and TRBJ1-2; tentative D call: TRBD1 (5 bases). The CDR3 extends over 18 amino acids. V lost 0 bases, J lost 4 bases, and 21 bases lay in between. Germline values: CDR1 LGHDT, CDR2 YNNKEL (reference sequence). The CDR3 reads CASSQDGALWGTSYGYTF. In nucleotides, the CDR3 is TGTGCCAGCAGCCAAGATGGGGCGCTTTGGGGTACATCCTATGGCTACACCTTC.

The V and J genes are TRBV6-1 and TRBJ1-5; 7 bases match TRBD1. Germline trimming cut 2 bases from V and 6 bases from J; bases unmatched to any gene: 10. CDR3 length equals 16 residues. Germline values: CDR1 MNHNS, CDR2 SASEGT. The CDR3 region is CASSEWGSGGGQPQHF. In DNA, the CDR3 is TGTGCCAGCAGTGAATGGGGATCAGGGGGAGGTCAGCCCCAGCATTTT.

This chain links TRBV6-4 with TRBJ2-7, with 7 bases matching TRBD2. After removal of 3 bases from V and 3 bases from J, the junction contained 23 bases not matched to a gene. The germline V gene has CDR1 MRHNA and CDR2 SNTAGT. The CDR3 is made up of 20 amino acids. The CDR3 protein is CASSDLTRSGKASHGYEQYF. The DNA for the CDR3 is TGTGCCAGCAGTGATTTAACCAGGAGCGGGAAGGCCTCTCACGGCTACGAGCAGTACTTC.

The chain links TRBV10-3 to TRBJ2-7; maybe TRBD1 (5 bases). With 7 bases removed from V and 0 bases from J, the gap between germline ends came to 7 bases. Germline loops: CDR1 ENHRY, CDR2 SYGVKD. The CDR3 runs 12 residues. CDR3 sequence: CAINGASYEQYF. CDR3 bases: TGTGCCATCAATGGGGCCTCCTACGAGCAGTACTTC.

The chain has TRBV5-1 and TRBJ2-1, with D possibly matching TRBD2 (6 bases). CDR3 size: 14 residues. The germline V gene encodes CDR1 SGHRS and CDR2 YFSETQ. Trimming took off 4 bases at V and 3 bases at J, with 11 bases between the two ends. The CDR3 region has the DNA TGCGCCAGCAGCATCGGGAGCTTCTACAATGAGCAGTTCTTC. Translated: CASSIGSFYNEQFF.

The V gene is TRBV28, the J gene TRBJ1-1; D gene unclear. V was cut by 3 bases and J by 3 bases, with 2 bases left in between. The germline V gene encodes CDR1 MDHEN and CDR2 SYDVKM. The length of the CDR3 is 11 residues. Written as DNA, the CDR3 is TGTGCCAGCAGTTTCTACACTGAAGCTTTCTTT. Protein: CASSFYTEAFF.

Only a few counts were recorded for this clone. This rearrangement joins TRBV7-9 to TRBJ1-1, with D unresolved. V was clipped by 2 bases and J by 3 bases, with 7 bases between them. The CDR3 runs to 13 residues. Germline V gives CDR1 SEHNR, CDR2 FQNEAQ (reference sequence). The CDR3 bases are TGTGCCAGCAGCTTATTAACGGACACTGAAGCTTTCTTT. Amino acids: CASSLLTDTEAFF.

This clone was observed once. This chain joins TRBV6-6 and TRBJ2-1; 9 bases line up with TRBD2. V shed 4 bases and J 6 bases; nucleotides not matched to a gene: 10. This CDR3 has 16 amino acids. The germline gives CDR1 MNHNY, CDR2 SVGAGI (reference sequence). The DNA for the CDR3 is TGTGCCAGCAGTTCCAGCGCTAGCGGGACCCTCAATGAGCAGTTCTTC. Encoded protein: CASSSSASGTLNEQFF.

This clone was seen at least ten times. The chain recombines TRBV9 with TRBJ1-1; no reliable D call. This CDR3 spans 17 amino acids. Germline CDR1 reads SGDLS; CDR2 reads YYNGEE. Trimming removed 0 bases at V and 3 bases at J, with 18 bases between. CDR3: CASSVALGRGNDTEAFF. Here the CDR3 DNA reads TGTGCCAGCAGCGTAGCTTTAGGCCGCGGAAATGACACTGAAGCTTTCTTT. Filled out from reference TRBV9 and TRBJ1-1, the complete variable domain reads DSGVTQTPKHLITATGQRVTLRCSPRSGDLSVYWYQQSLDQGLQFLIQYYNGEERAKGNILERFSAQQFPDLHSELNLSSLELGDSALYFCASSVALGRGNDTEAFFGQGTRLTVV.

The V gene is TRBV29-1, the J gene TRBJ2-5; 7 nucleotides align to TRBD1. CDR1 is SQVTM, CDR2 ANQGSEA, per germline. The CDR3 length is 13 residues. V shed 3 bases and J 2 bases; nucleotides not matched to a gene: 3. CDR3 nucleotides: TGCAGCGTTGAGGGACAGACGCAAGAGACCCAGTACTTC. It is translated as CSVEGQTQETQYF.